The T cell receptor beta chain under discussion was sequenced for a study of CD8 T cells in Susac syndrome. With random hexamers, reverse transcription was performed on about 0.5 to 1 ug of RNA. A multiplex approach, immunoSEQ multiplex PCR, amplified TCR beta CDR3 across 54 Vbeta and 13 Jbeta. TCRdb fed the immunoSEQ multiplex PCR reads into MiXCR, producing one record per CDR3 protein. The data show a few hundred thousand distinct CDR3 sequences, about 90% seen once. The CDR3 is made up of 14 amino acids. CDR1 is SGHNT and CDR2 is YYREEE in the germline V gene (reference sequence). V trimming: 4 bases; J trimming: 2 bases; junction bases outside the gene matches: 5. The multiple sclerosis controls were treatment-naive patients, and their relapsing-remitting disease was stable or active. Negative isolation was applied to CD8+ and CD4+ T cells, and FACS enrichment was applied to TEMRA cells.

The clonotype comes from a human donor with multiple sclerosis. Sequenced: CD4+ T cells from PBMCs. The rearrangement joins TRBV5-4 to TRBJ2-7; TRBD1 matches 8 bases. CDR3 region: CASSTDRGPYEQYF. Written as DNA, the CDR3 is TGTGCCAGCAGCACCGACAGGGGTCCCTACGAGCAGTACTTC.